The entry that follows covers one T cell receptor (beta chain) sequence. The V and J ends lost 8 bases and 0 bases respectively, with 13 bases between them. The length of the CDR3 is 15 residues. Germline-derived CDR1 and CDR2 are SGHTA and FQGNSA. The data belong to a study of T cell changes during pregnancy in multiple sclerosis. Only in-frame clones appear in the TCRdb table, and some are missing; sequencing was by immunoSEQ multiplex PCR. The table includes about 48,000 clones, roughly 92% detected once. The chain has TRBV7-2 and TRBJ1-4; tentatively, D is TRBD1 (5 bases). The source material was CD4+ T cells from peripheral blood mononuclear cells, sampled in the second trimester of pregnancy. The source is a female donor in good health, enrolled as a control in a pregnancy study. This CDR3 reads CASGAFAATNEKLFF. The DNA for the CDR3 is TGTGCCAGCGGGGCCTTTGCCGCAACTAATGAAAAACTGTTTTTT.